The following is a TCR beta chain sequence with its context. With 2 bases removed from V and 0 bases from J, the gap between germline ends came to 14 bases. Germline assignment: CDR1 LNHDA and CDR2 SQIVND (reference sequence). CDR3 length: 17 amino acids. These data belong to a study of blood T cell repertoires in COVID-19. The wider study: Sites in the United States, Italy and Spain provided acute and convalescent COVID-19 samples. The analysed material was cDNA or gDNA that came from T cells, B-cell-depleted T cells, or PBMCs.

TCRdb's table, derived via immunoSEQ multiplex PCR, lists solely in-frame clones and lacks some. The sample carries about 260,000 clones, roughly 88% recorded once. J is TRBJ2-1 and V is TRBV19; D may be TRBD2 (6 bases). The source material was peripheral blood. This TCR was recovered from a woman aged 70-85 years with COVID-19, enrolled during active disease. The CDR3 protein is CASSISAGIPSYNEQFF. In nucleotides, the CDR3 is TGTGCCAGTAGTATATCAGCGGGTATCCCCTCCTACAATGAGCAGTTCTTC.